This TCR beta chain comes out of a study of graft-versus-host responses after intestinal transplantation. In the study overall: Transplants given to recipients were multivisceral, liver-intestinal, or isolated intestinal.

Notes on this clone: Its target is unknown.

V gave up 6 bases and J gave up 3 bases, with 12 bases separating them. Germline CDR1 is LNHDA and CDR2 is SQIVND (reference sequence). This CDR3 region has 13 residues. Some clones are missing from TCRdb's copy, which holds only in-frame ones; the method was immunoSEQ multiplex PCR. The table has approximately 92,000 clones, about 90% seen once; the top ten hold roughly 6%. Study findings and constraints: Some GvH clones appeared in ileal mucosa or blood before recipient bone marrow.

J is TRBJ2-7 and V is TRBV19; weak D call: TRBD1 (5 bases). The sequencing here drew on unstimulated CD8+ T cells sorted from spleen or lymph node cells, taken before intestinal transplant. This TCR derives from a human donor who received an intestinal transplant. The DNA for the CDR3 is TGTGCCAGTAGGGAAACAGGAAGCTACGAGCAGTACTTC. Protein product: CASRETGSYEQYF.